This TCR beta chain came from a study of T cell repertoires in cytomegalovirus infection. Across the study: Public TCR beta signatures were indicative of both CMV infection and a matching HLA type. Broader study findings: Predominance within the ex vivo response was attributable to HLA-C-restricted CMV-specific TCR beta clonotypes. The study identified carriers of CMV plus the relevant HLA from cumulative public TCR beta family frequency.

This clonotype was recorded a few times. Its matching antigen is unknown. Trimming took off 5 bases at V and 4 bases at J, with 11 bases between the two ends. This CDR3 has 14 residues. Per the germline V gene, CDR1 is SGHVS and CDR2 is FQNEAQ. Via MiXCR, TCRdb re-called the reads, giving one row per CDR3 protein. The profile shows about 740,000 distinct CDR3 sequences, 35% of them singletons. The receptor comes from a human donor in good health (CMV status not recorded). Some clones in this sample may be carry-over from other donors' samples. The sequenced sample was PBMCs. The V gene is TRBV7-8, the J gene TRBJ2-2, with TRBD1 as a possible D gene (5 bases). CDR3 DNA: TGTGCCAGCAGCCTCTTTGACAGCACCGGGGAGCTGTTTTTT. Protein: CASSLFDSTGELFF. Variable domain in full (rest from reference TRBV7-8 and TRBJ2-2): GAGVSQSPRYKVAKRGQDVALRCDPISGHVSLFWYQQALGQGPEFLTYFQNEAQLDKSGLPSDRFFAERPEGSVSTLKIQRTQQEDSAVYLCASSLFDSTGELFFGEGSRLTVL.